This is a list of T cell receptor beta chains from one sample in a study of blood T cell repertoires in COVID-19. This table comes from immunoSEQ multiplex PCR, and its TCRdb copy is limited to in-frame clones, with some not included. The table records 200,000 or so clones, 80% to 90% of them present only once. The specimen was PBMCs or T cells enriched from blood (not recorded which). These receptors were obtained from a woman between 40 and 55 years old with acute COVID-19. Both conserved end residues are part of each CDR3. A D gene is named only where the DNA matches it firmly. Expanded clones get a size class; other rows say once, few or many, or leave the size out.

j_call d_call v_call clone_size cdr3_aa cdr3_nt
TRBJ1-5 - TRBV28 - CASTGKPYSNQPQHF TGTGCCAGCACAGGGAAACCTTATAGCAATCAGCCCCAGCATTTT
TRBJ2-7 TRBD2 TRBV3-1/TRBV3-2 once CASSHFSGAAGEQYF TGTGCCAGCAGCCACTTTAGCGGGGCGGCGGGGGAGCAGTACTTC
TRBJ2-5 TRBD2 TRBV23-1 - CASSQSGLAGGETQYF TGCGCCAGCAGTCAATCGGGACTAGCGGGAGGGGAGACCCAGTACTTC
TRBJ2-7 - TRBV7-8 - CASSLRGYEQYF TGTGCCAGCAGCTTACGGGGATACGAGCAGTACTTC
TRBJ1-6 TRBD1 TRBV9 - CASSRMGTGFSPLHF TGTGCCAGCAGTCGAATGGGGACAGGGTTTTCACCCCTCCACTTT
TRBJ2-2 - TRBV6-5 - CASGGGRGGTGELFF TGTGCCAGCGGAGGCGGGCGAGGAGGCACCGGGGAGCTGTTTTTT
TRBJ2-6 - TRBV28 - CASSLSGALGAEGANVLTF TGTGCCAGCAGTTTGAGCGGGGCTCTGGGGGCCGAAGGGGCCAACGTCCTGACTTTC
TRBJ2-1 TRBD2 TRBV2 - CASYPGLAGEGEQFF TGTGCCAGCTACCCCGGACTAGCGGGAGAGGGTGAGCAGTTCTTC
TRBJ1-6 TRBD1 TRBV2 - CASFRQGSPLHF TGTGCCAGCTTCAGACAGGGCTCACCCCTCCACTTT
TRBJ1-5 TRBD1 TRBV28 - CASRSGTGRGQPQHF TGTGCCAGCAGGTCCGGGACAGGGAGAGGTCAGCCCCAGCATTTT
TRBJ2-7 TRBD2 TRBV7-8 - CASSRRGDEQYF TGTGCCAGCAGCCGTCGGGGGGACGAGCAGTACTTC
TRBJ1-1 - TRBV7-9 - CASSSNRAERTEAFF TGTGCCAGCAGCTCGAACAGGGCTGAGAGGACTGAAGCTTTCTTT
TRBJ1-2 TRBD1 TRBV7-8 - CASSPGGQGADYGYTF TGTGCCAGCAGCCCAGGGGGACAGGGGGCTGACTATGGCTACACCTTC
TRBJ2-5 TRBD2 TRBV7-6 - CASSQSGIQETQYF TGTGCCAGCAGCCAAAGCGGGATCCAAGAGACCCAGTACTTC
TRBJ2-7 - TRBV1 - CTSSPGVAGGYEQYF TGCACCAGCAGCCCGGGGGTAGCGGGAGGTTACGAGCAGTACTTC
TRBJ1-2 TRBD1 TRBV25-1 - CASRADRVGGYTF TGTGCCAGCAGGGCGGACAGGGTCGGTGGCTACACCTTC
TRBJ2-1 TRBD2 TRBV27 once CASSPSRLAGVYNEQFF TGTGCCAGCAGTCCCTCTCGACTAGCGGGAGTCTACAATGAGCAGTTCTTC
TRBJ2-7 TRBD1 TRBV29-1 - CSARDRGPRDEQYF TGCAGCGCCCGGGACAGGGGCCCGAGGGACGAGCAGTACTTC
TRBJ2-3 - TRBV5-6 - CASSLAVDSRTDTQYF TGTGCCAGCAGCTTGGCCGTGGACTCACGCACAGATACGCAGTATTTT
TRBJ1-1 - TRBV6-5 - CASTDTGSAEAFF TGTGCCAGCACCGACACGGGGAGCGCTGAAGCTTTCTTT
TRBJ2-7 TRBD2 TRBV10-1 - CASSSGSRYEQYF TGCGCCAGCAGTAGCGGGAGCCGGTACGAGCAGTACTTC
TRBJ1-1 - TRBV7-2 - CASSPTVRNTEAFF TGTGCCAGCAGCCCTACCGTTAGGAACACTGAAGCTTTCTTT
TRBJ2-7 TRBD1 TRBV7-6 once CASSLSTGTGISYEQYF TGTGCCAGCAGCCTCTCAACCGGGACAGGGATATCCTACGAGCAGTACTTC
TRBJ2-7 - TRBV27 - CASSLPRGEQYF TGTGCCAGCAGTTTACCCCGAGGCGAGCAGTACTTC
TRBJ1-2 - TRBV19 once CAISGTHGYGYTF TGTGCCATCTCCGGGACTCACGGCTATGGCTACACCTTC
TRBJ1-1 TRBD1 TRBV28 - CASSPQGTGNTEAFF TGTGCCAGCAGTCCCCAGGGGACAGGCAACACTGAAGCTTTCTTT
TRBJ2-7 TRBD2 TRBV18 - CASSIAGIPYEQYF TGTGCCAGCTCAATAGCGGGGATACCCTACGAGCAGTACTTC
TRBJ2-2 TRBD2 TRBV27 - CASSLGGTGELFF TGTGCCAGCTCCCTCGGGGGGACCGGGGAGCTGTTTTTT
TRBJ2-6 - TRBV9 - CASSVAGPGANVLTF TGTGCCAGCAGCGTAGCTGGGCCTGGGGCCAACGTCCTGACTTTC
TRBJ1-2 TRBD1 TRBV11-3 - CASSPHTGVGGYTF TGTGCCAGCAGCCCTCATACAGGGGTGGGTGGCTACACCTTC
TRBJ2-7 - TRBV29-1 - CSVEDQVARNQYF TGCAGCGTTGAAGATCAAGTTGCCAGGAACCAGTACTTC
TRBJ2-2 - TRBV3-1/TRBV3-2 - CASSQDRRYGGEGNTGELFF TGTGCCAGCAGCCAAGATCGGCGATATGGCGGAGAGGGGAACACCGGGGAGCTGTTTTTT
TRBJ1-2 - TRBV10-3 once CAISEPTSGYTF TGTGCCATCAGTGAACCAACTAGCGGCTACACCTTC
TRBJ1-1 TRBD1 TRBV5-5 - CASSLQGANTEAFF TGTGCCAGCAGCTTGCAGGGGGCCAACACTGAAGCTTTCTTT
TRBJ2-5 TRBD2 TRBV19 once CASSTTLAGRVSQETQYF TGTGCCAGTAGTACCACTCTGGCGGGGAGGGTTTCCCAAGAGACCCAGTACTTC
TRBJ1-5 - TRBV6-2/TRBV6-3 - CASSRPAGNQPQHF TGTGCCAGCAGTCGACCGGCGGGCAATCAGCCCCAGCATTTT
TRBJ1-2 TRBD1 TRBV27 - CASSPLLTGGGYGYTF TGTGCCAGCAGTCCCCTACTGACAGGGGGCGGGTATGGCTACACCTTC
TRBJ2-6 - TRBV21-1 few CASTPTVSGANVLTF TGTGCCAGCACTCCGACTGTCTCTGGGGCCAACGTCCTGACTTTC
TRBJ1-5 TRBD1 TRBV19 - CASMGQGAQPQHF TGTGCCAGTATGGGACAGGGCGCTCAGCCCCAGCATTTT
TRBJ1-1 - TRBV29-1 - CSVIRDTPYNEAFF TGCAGCGTGATACGGGACACCCCATACAATGAAGCTTTCTTT
TRBJ1-5 - TRBV21-1 few CASSKRNRSNQPQHF TGTGCCAGCAGCAAGAGAAACAGAAGCAATCAGCCCCAGCATTTT
TRBJ1-1 - TRBV27 - CASSLLGRAFF TGTGCCAGCAGTTTGCTGGGGAGGGCTTTCTTT
TRBJ2-3 - TRBV28 - CASSPRHPDTQYF TGTGCCAGCAGCCCCAGGCACCCAGATACGCAGTATTTT
TRBJ2-3 TRBD2 TRBV6-5 - CASRGGGSTDTQYF TGTGCCAGCCGGGGGGGCGGGAGCACAGATACGCAGTATTTT
TRBJ2-1 TRBD2 TRBV2 - CASSEGLAGLQSSYNEQFF TGTGCCAGCAGTGAGGGACTAGCGGGACTCCAGAGCTCCTACAATGAGCAGTTCTTC
TRBJ2-2 - TRBV27 - CASRSNRVGIGRGELFF TGTGCCAGCAGGTCCAACAGGGTGGGAATAGGTCGCGGGGAGCTGTTTTTT
TRBJ1-2 - TRBV28 - CASSWTSSTGSRGYTF TGTGCCAGCAGTTGGACCTCCTCCACAGGGTCGCGGGGCTACACCTTC
TRBJ2-1 TRBD1 TRBV3-1/TRBV3-2 - CASSPDRGAYNEQFF TGTGCCAGCAGCCCGGACAGGGGGGCCTACAATGAGCAGTTCTTC
TRBJ2-1 - TRBV6-2/TRBV6-3 - CASSHAAGLTNEQFF TGTGCCAGCAGCCACGCAGCCGGACTCACCAATGAGCAGTTCTTC
TRBJ2-5 TRBD2 TRBV28 - CASNGGGQETQYF TGTGCCAGCAATGGGGGGGGCCAAGAGACCCAGTACTTC
TRBJ2-1 TRBD2 TRBV18 - CASSPQGLAGGNEQFF TGTGCCAGCTCACCACAGGGACTAGCGGGAGGAAATGAGCAGTTCTTC
TRBJ2-1 - TRBV12-3/TRBV12-4 - CASSYYPYNEQFF TGTGCCAGCAGTTATTATCCCTACAATGAGCAGTTCTTC